This entry is about one T cell receptor beta chain. Original processing notes: The assay estimated nucleated cells by amplifying reference gene primers. Only in-frame clones appear in the TCRdb table, and some are missing; sequencing was by immunoSEQ multiplex PCR. V and J calls and clone size follow that table, whereas D and trimming were derived from the DNA. Of more than 95,000 clones listed, 81% are singletons. The entry originates in a study of blood T cell repertoires in COVID-19. About the study: Specimens from acute and convalescent COVID-19 originated in the United States, Italy and Spain. In each case, the material was cDNA or gDNA derived from T cells, B-cell-depleted T cells, or PBMCs.

The specimen sequenced was peripheral blood. The source of this sequence is a man older than 75 with acute or convalescent COVID-19.

The CDR3 DNA reads TGTGCCAGTAGTTCGGGAACCCGCCTTGAAAATTCACCCCTCCACTTT. It translates to CASSSGTRLENSPLHF. The V gene is TRBV19, the J gene TRBJ1-6; D uncertain. V gave up 5 bases and J gave up 7 bases, with 18 bases separating them. Looked up from germline, CDR1 is LNHDA and CDR2 is SQIVND (reference sequence). This CDR3 is 16 amino acids long.